The TCR beta chain described here comes from a study of blood T cell repertoires in COVID-19 (dated by TCRdb to between 2020 and 2021). With regard to the full study: Collaborator samples came from the United States, Italy and Spain and covered acute and convalescent phases of COVID-19. The material from the prospective study consisted of cDNA or gDNA derived from T cells, B-cell-depleted T cells, or PBMCs. Subjects who had been exposed to COVID-19, were actively infected with it, or had recovered from it provided the deeply sampled blood TCRbeta repertoires that made up the dataset. The repertoires were released in a freely available public database intended as a resource for research on the immune response to SARS-CoV-2. Samples came from the ongoing ImmuneRACE study (first 160 participants) plus 1,254 subjects from 6 global collaborators. Nearly every sample came with metadata listing a de-identified subject ID, COVID-19 status, age in years and sex. Where available, HLA class I and class II types were obtained from metadata supplied by the sample provider rather than from assay-based typing.

Each collaborating institution followed its own protocols to collect whole blood in K2EDTA tubes. For TCRbeta analysis, collaborator samples were shipped as frozen whole blood, as isolated PBMCs, or as DNA extracted from either sample type. The trim is 3 bases for V and 6 bases for J, with a gap of 18 bases between the germline ends. Counted from cysteine to phenylalanine, this CDR3 has 16 amino acids. Just CDR3 DNA is preserved here, 48 bases in frame from base 1. The germline V gene supplies CDR1 MNHNS and CDR2 SASEGT. A word on this clone: This receptor's antigen is unknown. One base away there is no much larger clone; base qualities are not given.

The research as a whole found: The quantity of clinical and demographic metadata differed by source and by participant and was supplied without curation.

TCRbeta CDR3 regions were amplified from genomic DNA by means of the immunoSEQ Assay, a bias-controlled multiplex PCR. The paper's processing steps were these. Within the assay, amplification of reference gene primers was used to estimate how many nucleated cells each sample contained. To quantify the absolute abundance of each unique TCRbeta CDR3 rearrangement, sequence reads were collapsed and filtered. For each sample, productive Simpson clonality was calculated as the square root of Simpson's diversity index across productive rearrangements. TCRdb mirrors the immuneACCESS table, restricted to in-frame sequences. Some clones are absent from its copies; in checked studies, under half trace to an unresolved V gene, and the reason for the others is unknown. That table supplies the V and J calls and clone size; D and trimming were determined from the DNA. The table for this sample lists about 64,000 clones; approximately 90% of them were counted only once. Around 1.5% of the sample rests with the top ten.

The receptor was isolated from a human donor in a cohort sampled during active COVID-19. Sequencing used peripheral blood. The V and J segments used are TRBV6-1 and TRBJ2-4, with TRBD1 perhaps the D gene, on 7 matching bases. The bases read TGTGCCAGCAGTGATCGGGGGCAGGGGGGACGAAACATTCAGTACTTC. The encoded protein is CASSDRGQGGRNIQYF.